These T cell receptor beta chains were read from a single sample in a study of identical twins. TCRdb reprocessed the 5' RACE reads with MiXCR, giving one entry per CDR3 protein. The repertoire has 500,000 to 550,000 distinct CDR3 sequences, under 25% of them found once; the top ten carry 0.75% to 0.95%. This sample also belongs to another study, concerning T cells expressing NK-cell markers.

What was sequenced was CD4+ T cells sorted from blood. The receptors were gathered from a woman between 18 and 29 years old in good health. Each CDR3 is given with its conserved first and last residue. Each record gives: D gene, V gene, J gene, clone size, CDR3 protein, CDR3 DNA. The D gene is left open where the match is weak. Clone size appears in some rows only: once, few, many, or a class for an expanded clone.

D gene: .; V gene: TRBV6-1; J gene: TRBJ2-2; clone size: .; CDR3 protein: CASTLTAANTGELFF; CDR3 DNA: TGTGCCAGCACCCTGACAGCCGCGAACACCGGGGAGCTGTTTTTT
D gene: TRBD1; V gene: TRBV2; J gene: TRBJ2-7; clone size: many; CDR3 protein: CASSDEDRFAYF; CDR3 DNA: TGTGCCAGCAGTGACGAGGACAGGTTCGCGTACTTC
D gene: .; V gene: TRBV5-6; J gene: TRBJ2-7; clone size: .; CDR3 protein: CASSHPGPYEQYF; CDR3 DNA: TGTGCCAGCAGCCACCCAGGGCCCTACGAGCAGTACTTC
D gene: .; V gene: TRBV12-3/TRBV12-4; J gene: TRBJ1-3; clone size: many; CDR3 protein: CASRSDSSGNTIYF; CDR3 DNA: TGTGCCAGCAGATCCGACAGCTCTGGAAACACCATATATTTT
D gene: .; V gene: TRBV12-3/TRBV12-4; J gene: TRBJ2-3; clone size: .; CDR3 protein: CASSLVGEGEAQYF; CDR3 DNA: TGTGCCAGCAGTTTAGTGGGGGAGGGGGAGGCGCAGTATTTT
D gene: .; V gene: TRBV6-1; J gene: TRBJ2-3; clone size: .; CDR3 protein: CASRERASPDTQYF; CDR3 DNA: TGTGCCAGCAGGGAGCGGGCGAGCCCAGATACGCAGTATTTT
D gene: .; V gene: TRBV7-9; J gene: TRBJ1-2; clone size: few; CDR3 protein: CASSPHRFYGYTF; CDR3 DNA: TGTGCCAGCAGCCCACACAGATTTTATGGCTACACCTTC
D gene: .; V gene: TRBV21-1; J gene: TRBJ2-1; clone size: many; CDR3 protein: CASSKGTSGEMDEQFF; CDR3 DNA: TGTGCCAGCAGCAAAGGTACTAGCGGGGAAATGGATGAGCAGTTCTTC
D gene: .; V gene: TRBV11-2; J gene: TRBJ2-1; clone size: few; CDR3 protein: CASSHSDHRGEQFF; CDR3 DNA: TGTGCCAGCAGCCATTCGGACCATCGGGGTGAGCAGTTCTTC
D gene: .; V gene: TRBV12-3/TRBV12-4; J gene: TRBJ1-2; clone size: few; CDR3 protein: CASSFKDDYGYTF; CDR3 DNA: TGTGCCAGCAGTTTTAAGGATGACTATGGCTACACCTTC
D gene: .; V gene: TRBV27; J gene: TRBJ1-6; clone size: many; CDR3 protein: CASSLIGGTGNSPLHF; CDR3 DNA: TGTGCCAGCAGTTTAATTGGGGGCACGGGTAATTCACCCCTCCACTTT
D gene: .; V gene: TRBV21-1; J gene: TRBJ2-1; clone size: .; CDR3 protein: CASSKDRGGYNEQFF; CDR3 DNA: TGTGCCAGCAGCAAAGACCGCGGGGGCTACAATGAGCAGTTCTTC
D gene: .; V gene: TRBV6-1; J gene: TRBJ2-3; clone size: few; CDR3 protein: CASRPRTNRGGDTQYF; CDR3 DNA: TGTGCCAGCAGACCAAGGACCAACAGGGGAGGAGATACGCAGTATTTT
D gene: .; V gene: TRBV20-1; J gene: TRBJ2-3; clone size: few; CDR3 protein: CSAERQGGDTQYF; CDR3 DNA: TGCAGTGCGGAAAGACAGGGAGGAGATACGCAGTATTTT
D gene: .; V gene: TRBV10-3; J gene: TRBJ2-5; clone size: .; CDR3 protein: CATSVGRETQYF; CDR3 DNA: TGTGCCACCAGCGTAGGCCGGGAGACCCAGTACTTC
D gene: .; V gene: TRBV10-3; J gene: TRBJ2-3; clone size: few; CDR3 protein: CAISGAKLADTQYF; CDR3 DNA: TGTGCCATCAGTGGGGCAAAACTAGCAGATACGCAGTATTTT
D gene: TRBD2; V gene: TRBV20-1; J gene: TRBJ2-3; clone size: few; CDR3 protein: CSARDIAGPTDTQYF; CDR3 DNA: TGCAGTGCTAGAGACATAGCGGGGCCCACAGATACGCAGTATTTT
D gene: TRBD2; V gene: TRBV6-1; J gene: TRBJ2-7; clone size: .; CDR3 protein: CASDRWGRDYEQYF; CDR3 DNA: TGTGCCAGCGACCGATGGGGGAGGGACTACGAGCAGTACTTC
D gene: TRBD2; V gene: TRBV7-9; J gene: TRBJ2-5; clone size: few; CDR3 protein: CASSYPSGGTQETQYF; CDR3 DNA: TGTGCCAGCAGCTACCCTAGCGGGGGGACCCAAGAGACCCAGTACTTC
D gene: TRBD2; V gene: TRBV5-1; J gene: TRBJ2-1; clone size: .; CDR3 protein: CASSLELAESEQFF; CDR3 DNA: TGCGCCAGCAGCTTGGAGCTAGCGGAGAGTGAGCAGTTCTTC
D gene: TRBD2; V gene: TRBV7-9; J gene: TRBJ2-5; clone size: few; CDR3 protein: CASSLPGLAQETQYF; CDR3 DNA: TGTGCCAGCAGCTTACCGGGACTAGCGCAAGAGACCCAGTACTTC
D gene: TRBD2; V gene: TRBV18; J gene: TRBJ2-3; clone size: few; CDR3 protein: CASSPQPGGIDTQYF; CDR3 DNA: TGTGCCAGCTCGCCTCAACCGGGAGGGATAGATACGCAGTATTTT
D gene: .; V gene: TRBV20-1; J gene: TRBJ1-1; clone size: .; CDR3 protein: CSARGLGLVFTEAFF; CDR3 DNA: TGCAGTGCTAGAGGGCTGGGCCTCGTTTTCACTGAAGCTTTCTTT
D gene: .; V gene: TRBV5-1; J gene: TRBJ2-7; clone size: .; CDR3 protein: CASSWRQEYEQYF; CDR3 DNA: TGCGCCAGCAGCTGGCGACAGGAATACGAGCAGTACTTC
D gene: .; V gene: TRBV12-3/TRBV12-4; J gene: TRBJ1-2; clone size: .; CDR3 protein: CASSQTAPFGGYTF; CDR3 DNA: TGTGCCAGCAGTCAAACAGCACCCTTCGGGGGCTACACCTTC
D gene: .; V gene: TRBV5-1; J gene: TRBJ1-4; clone size: .; CDR3 protein: CASSLVSGVTNEKLFF; CDR3 DNA: TGCGCCAGCAGCTTGGTGTCGGGAGTAACTAATGAAAAACTGTTTTTT
D gene: .; V gene: TRBV12-3/TRBV12-4; J gene: TRBJ2-1; clone size: few; CDR3 protein: CASRLLGAGHFEQFF; CDR3 DNA: TGTGCCAGCAGACTCCTAGGTGCAGGACATTTCGAGCAGTTCTTC
D gene: TRBD2; V gene: TRBV20-1; J gene: TRBJ2-1; clone size: many; CDR3 protein: CSASGTSGSYNEQFF; CDR3 DNA: TGCAGTGCATCCGGGACTAGCGGGAGTTACAATGAGCAGTTCTTC
D gene: TRBD1; V gene: TRBV5-1; J gene: TRBJ2-3; clone size: few; CDR3 protein: CASSLEGASYTDTQYF; CDR3 DNA: TGCGCCAGCAGCTTAGAGGGGGCTAGTTACACAGATACGCAGTATTTT
D gene: TRBD1; V gene: TRBV6-6; J gene: TRBJ1-6; clone size: many; CDR3 protein: CATVRDRASPLHF; CDR3 DNA: TGTGCCACTGTCCGGGACAGGGCTTCACCCCTCCACTTT
D gene: .; V gene: TRBV6-5; J gene: TRBJ2-1; clone size: few; CDR3 protein: CASSYGGPNEQFF; CDR3 DNA: TGTGCCAGCAGTTACGGTGGGCCCAATGAGCAGTTCTTC
D gene: .; V gene: TRBV12-3/TRBV12-4; J gene: TRBJ1-2; clone size: few; CDR3 protein: CASSSRQAVNYGYTF; CDR3 DNA: TGTGCCAGCAGTTCCAGGCAGGCGGTTAACTATGGCTACACCTTC
D gene: .; V gene: TRBV4-2; J gene: TRBJ1-6; clone size: few; CDR3 protein: CASSQGAGQVNSPLHF; CDR3 DNA: TGTGCCAGCAGCCAAGGAGCGGGACAAGTTAATTCACCCCTCCACTTT
D gene: .; V gene: TRBV27; J gene: TRBJ1-2; clone size: many; CDR3 protein: CASSSRQGGYTF; CDR3 DNA: TGTGCCAGCAGTTCCCGGCAGGGTGGCTACACCTTC
D gene: .; V gene: TRBV27; J gene: TRBJ1-1; clone size: .; CDR3 protein: CASSLRAGPMNTEAFF; CDR3 DNA: TGTGCCAGCAGTTTAAGGGCAGGGCCCATGAACACTGAAGCTTTCTTT
D gene: .; V gene: TRBV7-3; J gene: TRBJ1-6; clone size: .; CDR3 protein: CASSHQQDLGHSPLHF; CDR3 DNA: TGTGCCAGCAGCCACCAGCAGGACCTTGGACATTCACCCCTCCACTTT
D gene: .; V gene: TRBV12-3/TRBV12-4; J gene: TRBJ2-7; clone size: many; CDR3 protein: CASSIRLEQYF; CDR3 DNA: TGTGCCAGCAGTATACGACTCGAGCAGTACTTC
D gene: TRBD1; V gene: TRBV5-1; J gene: TRBJ1-2; clone size: few; CDR3 protein: CASSTGQGADYGYTF; CDR3 DNA: TGCGCCAGCAGCACGGGACAGGGGGCGGACTATGGCTACACCTTC
D gene: .; V gene: TRBV21-1; J gene: TRBJ2-4; clone size: .; CDR3 protein: CASSRPRGGLAKNIQYF; CDR3 DNA: TGTGCCAGCAGCCGACCCCGTGGTGGTTTAGCCAAAAACATTCAGTACTTC
D gene: TRBD2; V gene: TRBV9; J gene: TRBJ2-5; clone size: .; CDR3 protein: CASSATGTSTETQYF; CDR3 DNA: TGTGCCAGCAGCGCGACCGGGACTAGCACCGAGACCCAGTACTTC
D gene: .; V gene: TRBV20-1; J gene: TRBJ2-3; clone size: few; CDR3 protein: CSAREWVLTDTQYF; CDR3 DNA: TGCAGTGCTAGAGAGTGGGTCTTAACAGATACGCAGTATTTT
D gene: TRBD1; V gene: TRBV14; J gene: TRBJ2-1; clone size: few; CDR3 protein: CASSPTGFPYNEQFF; CDR3 DNA: TGTGCCAGCAGCCCGACAGGGTTCCCCTACAATGAGCAGTTCTTC
D gene: .; V gene: TRBV3-1; J gene: TRBJ2-7; clone size: .; CDR3 protein: CASSPKRRESPYEQYF; CDR3 DNA: TGTGCCAGCAGCCCTAAGAGGAGGGAGTCCCCCTACGAGCAGTACTTC
D gene: .; V gene: TRBV7-8; J gene: TRBJ2-1; clone size: .; CDR3 protein: CASSLVRTDEQFF; CDR3 DNA: TGTGCCAGCAGCTTAGTCAGGACAGATGAGCAGTTCTTC
D gene: .; V gene: TRBV5-6; J gene: TRBJ2-1; clone size: many; CDR3 protein: CASSFSPQGGNEQFF; CDR3 DNA: TGTGCCAGCAGCTTTAGTCCACAGGGAGGCAATGAGCAGTTCTTC
D gene: .; V gene: TRBV20-1; J gene: TRBJ2-4; clone size: .; CDR3 protein: CSARLQRRGSKNIQYF; CDR3 DNA: TGCAGTGCTCGGTTACAGCGGCGAGGGAGCAAAAACATTCAGTACTTC
D gene: .; V gene: TRBV12-3/TRBV12-4; J gene: TRBJ1-2; clone size: .; CDR3 protein: CASGAGPQGNYGYTF; CDR3 DNA: TGTGCCAGCGGAGCGGGACCTCAGGGGAACTATGGCTACACCTTC
D gene: .; V gene: TRBV5-5; J gene: TRBJ1-2; clone size: .; CDR3 protein: CASSLRLGNYGYTF; CDR3 DNA: TGTGCCAGCAGCTTAAGATTGGGAAACTATGGCTACACCTTC